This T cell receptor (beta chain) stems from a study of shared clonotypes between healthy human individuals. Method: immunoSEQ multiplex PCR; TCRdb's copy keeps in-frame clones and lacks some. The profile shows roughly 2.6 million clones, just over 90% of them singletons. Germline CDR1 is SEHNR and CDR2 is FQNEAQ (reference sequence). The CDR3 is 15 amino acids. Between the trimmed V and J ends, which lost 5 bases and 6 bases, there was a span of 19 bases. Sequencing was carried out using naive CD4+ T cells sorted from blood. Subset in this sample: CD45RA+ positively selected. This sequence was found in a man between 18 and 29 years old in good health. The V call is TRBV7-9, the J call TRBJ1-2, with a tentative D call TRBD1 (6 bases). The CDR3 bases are TGTGCCAGCAGCACCGGGGGCCCAACCGGGGATGGCTACACCTTC. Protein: CASSTGGPTGDGYTF.